This T cell receptor beta chain derives from a study of human thymus T cells. The method was immunoSEQ multiplex PCR; TCRdb's version includes in-frame clones alone and lacks a portion of them. This table holds some 120,000 clones, around 94% found once. General study points: Reports from related research described highly overlapping thymic repertoires among unrelated individuals. Thymic and blood repertoires showed apparently biased V and J gene usage.

A remark on this clone: Antigen unknown.

Resected material from corrective heart surgery provided the thymus tissue analysed. Donors were healthy Finnish infants having corrective surgery for congenital heart defects. Sequenced: thymus tissue. The TCR sequence derives from a boy in the first two years of life with a congenital heart defect but otherwise immunologically healthy.

The CDR3 region is CASSSPGFRQPQHF. CDR3 sequence (DNA): TGTGCCAGCAGCTCACCAGGGTTCAGACAGCCCCAGCATTTT. This chain links TRBV7-2 with TRBJ1-5, with a possible D match to TRBD1 (5 bases). V was cut by 4 bases and J by 7 bases, with 14 bases left in between. Germline V gene lookup returns CDR1 SGHTA and CDR2 FQGNSA. This CDR3 contains 14 residues.